This passage covers 8 T cell receptor beta chains from one sample sequenced in a study of CD8+ T cells in alopecia areata. RNA extraction and reverse transcription yielded cDNA as sequencing template. Profiled with immunoSEQ multiplex PCR; TCRdb holds only in-frame clones, not every one. Among under 150,000 clones, about 50% were seen once, and the ten largest hold approximately 0.46%. Stated treatment: oral pan-JAK inhibitor, 5-10 mg twice daily. The sequences come from CD4+ T cells sorted from blood, collected at week 4, from a patient treated with tofacitinib. The receptors here all came from a human donor with alopecia areata.

The chain carries TRBV6-1 and TRBJ1-2; perhaps TRBD1 as D (5 bases). V was trimmed by 4 bases and J by 4 bases, leaving 10 bases between them. Germline V gene data show CDR1 as MNHNS and CDR2 as SASEGT. The CDR3 sequence is 13 residues long. The CDR3 loop reads CASSGDRAYGYTF. CDR3 DNA sequence: TGTGCCAGCAGTGGGGACCGCGCCTATGGCTACACCTTC.

The chain employs TRBV29-1 and TRBJ2-6; D gene uncertain. The CDR3 is 14 residues long. The V end lost 2 bases, the J end lost 4 bases, and 9 bases lay between the germline ends. The germline CDR1 and CDR2 sequences are SQVTM and ANQGSEA. The CDR3 sequence: CSVEPGSGANVLTF. CDR3 DNA sequence: TGCAGCGTTGAACCAGGATCCGGGGCCAACGTCCTGACTTTC.

J is TRBJ2-7 and V is TRBV29-1; D tentatively fits TRBD1 or TRBD2 (5 bases each). CDR3 length: 14 amino acids. The V gene's germline CDR1 is SQVTM and CDR2 ANQGSEA. Deletions cut 2 bases from V and 4 bases from J, with 15 bases between. CDR3 sequence (DNA): TGCAGCGTTGAAACAGGCAGTGGAGGATACGAGCAGTACTTC. It specifies CSVETGSGGYEQYF.

V gene TRBV29-1 combines with J gene TRBJ2-5, with D perhaps matching TRBD1 or TRBD2 (5 bases each). There are 18 residues in the CDR3. The V gene lost 1 base and the J gene lost 7 bases, with 28 bases spanning the gap. The germline CDR1 and CDR2 sequences are SQVTM and ANQGSEA. The CDR3 spells CSVEVEGDLFRDPRTQYF. The CDR3 DNA reads TGCAGCGTTGAAGTGGAAGGGGATCTGTTTAGGGACCCCAGGACCCAGTACTTC. Complete variable domain (other parts from reference TRBV29-1 and TRBJ2-5): SAVISQKPSRDICQRGTSLTIQCQVDSQVTMMFWYRQQPGQSLTLIATANQGSEATYESGFVIDKFPISRPNLTFSTLTVSNMSPEDSSIYLCSVEVEGDLFRDPRTQYFGPGTRLLVL.

This clone has a handful of counts. CDR3 sequence: CSVAPRQGPYEQYF. The CDR3 region has the DNA TGCAGCGTTGCCCCTAGACAGGGCCCCTACGAGCAGTACTTC. The chain is built from TRBV29-1 and TRBJ2-7; 7 bases agree with TRBD1. The CDR3 runs to 14 residues. V dropped 4 bases and J dropped 2; count of bases not matched to a gene: 8. Germline CDR1 and CDR2: SQVTM and ANQGSEA.

This sequence joins TRBV30 and TRBJ2-2, with D perhaps TRBD2 (6 bases). The germline CDR1 and CDR2 sequences are GTSNPN and SVGIG (reference sequence). Trimming removed 4 bases at V and 3 bases at J, with 15 bases between. The CDR3 is 15 amino acids. CDR3 bases: TGTGCCTGGAAAGCGGGTAGCGGCGACACCGGGGAGCTGTTTTTT. Translation: CAWKAGSGDTGELFF.

The sample holds many counts of this clone. The same CDR3 can be traced to other DNA sequences in this sample. The rearrangement links TRBV7-9 to TRBJ1-1; no definite D call. The CDR3 spans 12 residues. The V and J ends lost 7 bases and 3 bases respectively, with 9 bases between them. Looked up from germline, CDR1 is SEHNR and CDR2 is FQNEAQ (reference sequence). The DNA for the CDR3 is TGTGCCAGCACTGATCGGGACACTGAAGCTTTCTTT. Translating gives CASTDRDTEAFF.

The chain carries TRBV9 and TRBJ1-3; 8 bases match TRBD1. The ends lost 4 bases at V and 4 bases at J; junction bases unmatched: 7. Looked up from germline, CDR1 is SGDLS and CDR2 is YYNGEE. The CDR3 is 15 residues long. In nucleotides, the CDR3 is TGTGCCAGCAGCTATTCCGACAGGGGCGGAAACACCATATATTTT. Translating it yields CASSYSDRGGNTIYF.